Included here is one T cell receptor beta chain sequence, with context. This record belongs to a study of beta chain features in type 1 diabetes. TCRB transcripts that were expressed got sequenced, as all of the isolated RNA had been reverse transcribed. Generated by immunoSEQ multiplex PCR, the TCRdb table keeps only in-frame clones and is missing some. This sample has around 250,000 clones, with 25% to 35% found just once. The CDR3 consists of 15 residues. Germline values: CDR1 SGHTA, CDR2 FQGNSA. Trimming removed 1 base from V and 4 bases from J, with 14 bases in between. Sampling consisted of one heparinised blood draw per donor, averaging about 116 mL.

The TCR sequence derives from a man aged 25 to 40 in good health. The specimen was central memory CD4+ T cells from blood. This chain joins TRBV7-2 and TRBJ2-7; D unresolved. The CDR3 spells CASSLGPLERYEQYF. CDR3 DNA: TGTGCCAGCAGCTTAGGTCCCCTAGAGAGGTACGAGCAGTACTTC. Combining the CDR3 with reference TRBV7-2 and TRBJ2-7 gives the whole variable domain GAGVSQSPSNKVTEKGKDVELRCDPISGHTALYWYRQSLGQGLEFLIYFQGNSAPDKSGLPSDRFSAERTGGSVSTLTIQRTQQEDSAVYLCASSLGPLERYEQYFGPGTRLTVT.